A selection of T cell receptor beta chains follows, all from one sample in a study of blood T cell repertoires in COVID-19. The repertoire was sequenced with immunoSEQ multiplex PCR; TCRdb's copy has only in-frame clones and lacks some. The repertoire holds tens of thousands of clones, with more than 80% as singletons. The sample taken for sequencing was peripheral blood. These receptors originate from a human donor in a cohort sampled during active COVID-19. Both conserved end residues are trimmed from each CDR3. The order of the fields is J gene, V gene, CDR3 protein.

j_gene: TRBJ2-2
v_gene: TRBV28
CDR3aa: ASSYQAGELF

j_gene: TRBJ1-6
v_gene: TRBV29-1
CDR3aa: GSASSYNSPLH

j_gene: TRBJ2-5
v_gene: TRBV3-1/TRBV3-2
CDR3aa: ASSQLLAGAQY

j_gene: TRBJ2-7
v_gene: TRBV19
CDR3aa: ASSWGLAGDSYEQY

j_gene: TRBJ2-1
v_gene: TRBV24-1
CDR3aa: ATSDRAYTGTGEGSYNEQF

j_gene: TRBJ1-2
v_gene: TRBV6-2/TRBV6-3
CDR3aa: ASSPALRRFYGYT

j_gene: TRBJ1-4
v_gene: TRBV19
CDR3aa: ASSTQGAEKLF

j_gene: TRBJ1-5
v_gene: TRBV6-6
CDR3aa: ASSSGQGVGQPQH

j_gene: TRBJ1-6
v_gene: TRBV28
CDR3aa: ASSSPRAGTGNSPLH

j_gene: TRBJ1-2
v_gene: TRBV30
CDR3aa: AWGNQGAGDYGYT

j_gene: TRBJ2-7
v_gene: TRBV19
CDR3aa: ASSPRGGVEQY

j_gene: TRBJ1-2
v_gene: TRBV19
CDR3aa: ASTLGAPYGYT

j_gene: TRBJ2-5
v_gene: TRBV7-9
CDR3aa: ASSWETPGQETQY

j_gene: TRBJ1-2
v_gene: TRBV2
CDR3aa: ASKGEGNGYT